This TCR beta chain was profiled in a study of blood T cell repertoires in COVID-19. As for the study in general: Material from acute and convalescent COVID-19 was sourced from the United States, Italy and Spain.

Assay: immunoSEQ multiplex PCR; the TCRdb copy retains only in-frame clones and omits some. Found here are 300,000 to 350,000 clones, about 87% of them singletons; the top ten hold around 4.6%. Germline V lookup: CDR1 LNHDA, CDR2 SQIVND (reference sequence). This CDR3 comprises 15 residues. V gave up 3 bases and J gave up 5 bases, with 16 bases separating them. V is TRBV19 and J is TRBJ1-2, with D unresolved. Material for sequencing was PBMCs or T cells enriched from blood (not recorded which). The sequence derives from a man aged 30 to 39 who had recovered from COVID-19. CDR3 DNA: TGTGCCAGTAGTATCACAGCTCAGTCTTGGTATGGCTACACCTTC. This gives the protein CASSITAQSWYGYTF.